Listed below are T cell receptor beta chains from one sample, sequenced in a study of PD-L1 blockade in urothelial cancer. Assay: immunoSEQ multiplex PCR; the TCRdb copy retains only in-frame clones and omits some. The sample carries about 30,000 clones, roughly nine tenths recorded once. Sequences were derived from PBMCs, sampled around atezolizumab (anti-PD-L1) treatment. The receptors were gathered from a man older than 75 with urothelial cancer. The CDR3 runs from the conserved cysteine through the conserved F or W. The D gene is left open where the match is weak. Clone size appears in some rows only: once, few, many, or a class for an expanded clone.

d_gene,abundance,v_gene,j_gene,len,CDR3nt,CDR3aa
TRBD2,.,TRBV27,TRBJ2-7,15,TGTGCCAGCAGTTCCCTAGCGGGAGGTACCTACGAGCAGTACTTC,CASSSLAGGTYEQYF
.,.,TRBV7-2,TRBJ1-4,14,TGTGCCAGCAGCCCCGTCATCCGCGGGGAAAAACTGTTTTTT,CASSPVIRGEKLFF
.,once,TRBV7-8,TRBJ2-3,16,TGTGCCAGCAGCTTGATGGGCGGGATAAGGACAGATACGCAGTATTTT,CASSLMGGIRTDTQYF
.,.,TRBV5-1,TRBJ2-3,18,TGCGCCAGCAGCTTGGTATCTAGCGCGAATAGGAACACAGATACGCAGTATTTT,CASSLVSSANRNTDTQYF
.,.,TRBV5-1,TRBJ1-2,14,TGCGCCAGCAGCTCCCAGGGCGCCCCTTACGGCTACACCTTC,CASSSQGAPYGYTF
.,.,TRBV5-1,TRBJ2-3,14,TGCGCCAGCGGGGGCGGGTACAGCACAGATACGCAGTATTTT,CASGGGYSTDTQYF
.,.,TRBV6-1,TRBJ1-1,12,TGTGCCAGCAGGGAGGTGCGCACTGAAGCTTTCTTT,CASREVRTEAFF
TRBD1,.,TRBV19,TRBJ1-2,15,TGTGCCAGTAGTATGATGGGACAGTACAACTATGGCTACACCTTC,CASSMMGQYNYGYTF
.,once,TRBV28,TRBJ2-7,15,TGTGCCAGCAGTTCTCTCCGGGACATTATCGACGAGCAGTACTTC,CASSSLRDIIDEQYF
TRBD2,.,TRBV7-2,TRBJ2-1,15,TGTGCCAGCAGCTTAGGGACTAGCGCATACAATGAGCAGTTCTTC,CASSLGTSAYNEQFF
.,once,TRBV10-1,TRBJ2-5,14,TGCGCCAGCAGTGAGATGCGGGCCCAAGAGACCCAGTACTTC,CASSEMRAQETQYF
TRBD1,.,TRBV4-1,TRBJ1-1,17,TGCGCCAGCAGCCAGGGACGAGGGGGCTGGGGGAACACTGAAGCTTTCTTT,CASSQGRGGWGNTEAFF
.,.,TRBV5-6,TRBJ2-5,16,TGTGCCAGCAGCTTGGAAGGGCAGGGGGGCCTCGGCGACCACTACTTC,CASSLEGQGGLGDHYF
TRBD1,.,TRBV5-1,TRBJ2-5,15,TGCGCCAGCAGCTTGGGACAGGGGGCTATGGAGACCCAGTACTTC,CASSLGQGAMETQYF
.,.,TRBV5-1,TRBJ1-3,16,TGCGCCAGCAGCCCTCTGGGCCAGGGCTCTGGAAACACCATATATTTT,CASSPLGQGSGNTIYF
TRBD2,once,TRBV6-1,TRBJ2-1,19,TGTGCCAGCAGTGAAGTAGGGACTAGCGGGGGGAGCTCCTACAATGAGCAGTTCTTC,CASSEVGTSGGSSYNEQFF
.,.,TRBV6-1,TRBJ2-1,12,TGTGCCAGCAACCCGAGTTCGTCTAGGCAGTTCTTC,CASNPSSSRQFF
.,.,TRBV10-1,TRBJ2-2,14,TGCGCCAGCAGTGCGGGTAGCGGTACCGGGGAGCTGTTTTTT,CASSAGSGTGELFF
.,.,TRBV19,TRBJ1-1,14,TGTGCCAGTAGTGTCTTACAGGGGAACACTGAAGCTTTCTTT,CASSVLQGNTEAFF
.,.,TRBV7-2,TRBJ1-1,15,TGTGCCAGCAGCTTATTACAGCACATGAACACTGAAGCTTTCTTT,CASSLLQHMNTEAFF
TRBD2,.,TRBV2,TRBJ2-3,16,TGTGCCAGCAGTGTAGCGGGAGGGCGCGGCACAGATACGCAGTATTTT,CASSVAGGRGTDTQYF
TRBD1,.,TRBV23-1,TRBJ1-2,15,TGCGCCAGCTGCGGGACAGGGCTTAATTGGGGGGGCTACACCTTC,CASCGTGLNWGGYTF
.,.,TRBV19,TRBJ2-7,15,TGTGCCAGTAGTATAGGGTTTGCAGGACCGGGAGAGCAGTACTTC,CASSIGFAGPGEQYF
TRBD2,.,TRBV6-5,TRBJ2-1,13,TGTGCCAGTGCTAGCGGGATGGGCGGTGAGCAGTTCTTC,CASASGMGGEQFF
TRBD1,.,TRBV19,TRBJ1-2,15,TGTGCCGGACCACAGGGGGTAATTCTTAACTATGGCTACACCTTC,CAGPQGVILNYGYTF
.,.,TRBV7-9,TRBJ1-4,16,TGTGCCAGCAGCTTAGAAGACAGGACCTTGCCGGAAAAACTGTTTTTT,CASSLEDRTLPEKLFF
TRBD2,.,TRBV6-4,TRBJ2-3,15,TGTGCCAGCAGTGACTCCCCCGGGAGGACGAGTACGCAGTATTTT,CASSDSPGRTSTQYF
TRBD2,.,TRBV19,TRBJ2-5,17,TGTGCCAGTAGTATTGGTCGGGCTAGCGGGTACCAAGAGACCCAGTACTTC,CASSIGRASGYQETQYF